These T cell receptor beta chains were read from a single sample in a study of blood T cell repertoires in COVID-19. Profiling relied on immunoSEQ multiplex PCR, and the TCRdb table lists in-frame clones only, not all of them. There are about 120,000 clones in the sample; more than 80% occur only once, and around 30% lies in the top ten. Source material: peripheral blood. These receptors all come from a man in his sixties or seventies with active or convalescent COVID-19. Each CDR3 is given with its conserved first and last residue. D genes are given only for firm matches. Some rows have no size entry. The others give once, few or many, or a class for an expanded clone.

j_call clone_size d_call v_call cdr3_aa cdr3_nt
TRBJ1-2 - - TRBV27 CASSLTGQNYGYTF TGTGCCAGCAGTTTGACCGGACAGAACTATGGCTACACCTTC
TRBJ2-3 - - TRBV7-2 CASSLVSFTDTQYF TGTGCCAGCAGCTTAGTTTCCTTCACAGATACGCAGTATTTT
TRBJ2-4 - TRBD2 TRBV19 CASSITPTSALAKNIQYF TGTGCCAGTAGTATAACCCCTACTAGCGCGTTAGCCAAAAACATTCAGTACTTC
TRBJ2-3 once - TRBV6-5 CASRTASVGTDTQYF TGTGCCAGCAGGACCGCTAGCGTCGGGACAGATACGCAGTATTTT
TRBJ1-5 - - TRBV4-2 CASSQERGGDQPQHF TGTGCCAGCAGCCAGGAAAGGGGTGGAGATCAGCCCCAGCATTTT
TRBJ1-4 - TRBD1 TRBV6-5 CASKTRDSNEKLFF TGTGCCAGCAAAACCCGGGACAGTAATGAAAAACTGTTTTTT
TRBJ2-1 - TRBD1 TRBV3-1/TRBV3-2 CASSLGQSYNEQFF TGTGCCAGCAGCCTGGGACAGTCCTACAATGAGCAGTTCTTC
TRBJ1-2 - TRBD1 TRBV7-9 CASSSTGGLGYGYTF TGTGCCAGCAGCTCTACAGGGGGCCTGGGCTATGGCTACACCTTC
TRBJ1-2 - TRBD1 TRBV5-1 CASRPRDRGTNYGYTF TGCGCCAGCAGGCCTCGGGACAGGGGAACTAACTATGGCTACACCTTC
TRBJ2-3 - - TRBV9 CASSVVSGGDTQYF TGTGCCAGCAGCGTAGTCTCAGGGGGGGATACGCAGTATTTT
TRBJ2-2 - - TRBV7-9 CASRDKNTGELFF TGTGCCAGCCGGGACAAAAACACCGGGGAGCTGTTTTTT
TRBJ2-2 once - TRBV5-6 CASSGASKDTGELFF TGTGCCAGCAGCGGGGCGAGCAAGGACACCGGGGAGCTGTTTTTT
TRBJ1-2 - - TRBV6-1 CASSETPTGGYTF TGTGCCAGCAGTGAGACCCCGACAGGTGGCTACACCTTC
TRBJ1-1 few - TRBV11-2 CASSPLFRSGNYTEAFF TGTGCCAGCAGCCCTCTTTTTAGGTCAGGTAACTACACTGAAGCTTTCTTT
TRBJ2-7 - - TRBV11-2 CASFGQRGEQYF TGTGCCAGCTTTGGGCAGAGAGGGGAGCAGTACTTC
TRBJ1-3 - TRBD1 TRBV28 CASSRGTVRSGNTIYF TGTGCCAGCAGCCGAGGGACAGTTCGCTCTGGAAACACCATATATTTT
TRBJ1-2 - - TRBV6-4 CASSESPPGGYTF TGTGCCAGCAGTGAGAGCCCGCCGGGGGGCTACACCTTC
TRBJ1-2 once - TRBV7-8 CASSLVGGHRSGYGYTF TGTGCCAGCAGCTTAGTCGGCGGACATCGTTCCGGCTATGGCTACACCTTC
TRBJ2-1 - TRBD2 TRBV7-9 CASSSAHPGLAGVDEQFF TGTGCCAGCAGCTCTGCACATCCGGGACTAGCGGGAGTTGATGAGCAGTTCTTC
TRBJ1-2 - TRBD1 TRBV29-1 CSVETGDFYGYTF TGCAGCGTGGAGACAGGGGACTTCTATGGCTACACCTTC
TRBJ2-7 - - TRBV5-1 CASSLVLANYEQYF TGCGCCAGCAGCTTGGTGCTAGCGAACTACGAGCAGTACTTC
TRBJ2-3 - TRBD2 TRBV10-3 CAISKGLAGSTDTQYF TGTGCCATCAGTAAGGGACTAGCGGGGTCCACAGATACGCAGTATTTT